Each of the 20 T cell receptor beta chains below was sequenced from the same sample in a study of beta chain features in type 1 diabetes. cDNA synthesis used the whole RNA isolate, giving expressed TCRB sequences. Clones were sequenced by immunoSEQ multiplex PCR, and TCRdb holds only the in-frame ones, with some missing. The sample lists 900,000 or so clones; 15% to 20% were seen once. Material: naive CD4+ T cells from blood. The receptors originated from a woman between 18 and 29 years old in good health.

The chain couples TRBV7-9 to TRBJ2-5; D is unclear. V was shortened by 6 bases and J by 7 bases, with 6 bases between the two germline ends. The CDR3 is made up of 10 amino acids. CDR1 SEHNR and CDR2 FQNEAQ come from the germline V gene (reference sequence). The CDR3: CASRGSTQYF. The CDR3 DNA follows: TGTGCCAGCAGGGGCTCGACCCAGTACTTC.

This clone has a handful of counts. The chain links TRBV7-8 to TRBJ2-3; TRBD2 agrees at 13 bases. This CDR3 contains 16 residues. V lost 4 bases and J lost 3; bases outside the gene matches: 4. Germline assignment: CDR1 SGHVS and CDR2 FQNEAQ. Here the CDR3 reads CASSSGTSGMTDTQYF. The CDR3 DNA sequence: TGTGCCAGCAGCTCAGGGACTAGCGGGATGACAGATACGCAGTATTTT.

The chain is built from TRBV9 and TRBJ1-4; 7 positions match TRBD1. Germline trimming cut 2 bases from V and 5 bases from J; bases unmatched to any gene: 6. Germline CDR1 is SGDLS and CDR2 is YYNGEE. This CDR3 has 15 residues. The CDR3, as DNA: TGTGCCAGCAGCGTCGGGACAGCCAAGAATGAAAAACTGTTTTTT. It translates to CASSVGTAKNEKLFF.

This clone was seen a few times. The chain's CDR3 is CASSQDSYEQYF. The CDR3 DNA is TGCGCCAGCAGCCAGGACAGCTACGAGCAGTACTTC. The chain has TRBV10-2 and TRBJ2-7, with a tentative D call TRBD1 (6 bases). Germline CDR1 WSHSY, CDR2 SAAADI. Trimming removed 6 bases from V and 3 bases from J, with 9 bases in between. The CDR3 is 12 amino acids.

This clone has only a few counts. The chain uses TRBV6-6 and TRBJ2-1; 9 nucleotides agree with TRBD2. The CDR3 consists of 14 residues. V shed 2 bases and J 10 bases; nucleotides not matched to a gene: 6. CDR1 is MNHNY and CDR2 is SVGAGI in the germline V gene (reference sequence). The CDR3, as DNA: TGTGCCAGCAGTTACCTGGGACTAGCAGGCGAGCAGTTCTTC. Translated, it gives CASSYLGLAGEQFF.

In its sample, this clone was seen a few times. DNA for the CDR3: TGCGCCAGCAGCTTTGAGATCGGGACAGGGTTTACAGATACGCAGTATTTT. Protein product: CASSFEIGTGFTDTQYF. The rearrangement joins TRBV5-1 to TRBJ2-3; 9 positions agree with TRBD1. CDR1 is SGHRS and CDR2 is YFSETQ in the germline V gene. This CDR3 has 17 residues. V gave up 2 bases and J gave up 3 bases; unmatched junction bases: 10.

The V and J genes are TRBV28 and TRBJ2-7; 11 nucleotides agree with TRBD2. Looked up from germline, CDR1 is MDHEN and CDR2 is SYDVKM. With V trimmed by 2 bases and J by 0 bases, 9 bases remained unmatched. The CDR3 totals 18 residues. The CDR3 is CASSLGGLAGWSSYEQYF. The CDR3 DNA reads TGTGCCAGCAGTTTAGGTGGACTAGCGGGCTGGAGCTCCTACGAGCAGTACTTC. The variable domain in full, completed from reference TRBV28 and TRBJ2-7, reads DVKVTQSSRYLVKRTGEKVFLECVQDMDHENMFWYRQDPGLGLRLIYFSYDVKMKEKGDIPEGYSVSREKKERFSLILESASTNQTSMYLCASSLGGLAGWSSYEQYFGPGTRLTVT.

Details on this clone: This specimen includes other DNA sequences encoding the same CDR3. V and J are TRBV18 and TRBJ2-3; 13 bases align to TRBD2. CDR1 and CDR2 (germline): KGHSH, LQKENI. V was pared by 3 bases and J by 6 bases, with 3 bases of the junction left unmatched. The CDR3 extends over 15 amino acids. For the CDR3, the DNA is TGTGCCAGCTCACCGCCGGGACTAGCGGGGGATACGCAGTATTTT. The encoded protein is CASSPPGLAGDTQYF. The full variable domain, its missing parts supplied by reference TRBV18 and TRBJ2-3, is NAGVMQNPRHLVRRRGQEARLRCSPMKGHSHVYWYRQLPEEGLKFMVYLQKENIIDESGMPKERFSAEFPKEGPSILRIQQVVRGDSAAYFCASSPPGLAGDTQYFGPGTRLTVL.

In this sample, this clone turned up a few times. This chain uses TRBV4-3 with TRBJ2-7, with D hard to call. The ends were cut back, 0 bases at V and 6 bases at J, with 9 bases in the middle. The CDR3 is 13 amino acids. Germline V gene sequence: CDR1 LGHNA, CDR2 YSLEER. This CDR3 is CASSQDVNLEQYF. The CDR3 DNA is TGCGCCAGCAGCCAAGATGTTAACCTCGAGCAGTACTTC.

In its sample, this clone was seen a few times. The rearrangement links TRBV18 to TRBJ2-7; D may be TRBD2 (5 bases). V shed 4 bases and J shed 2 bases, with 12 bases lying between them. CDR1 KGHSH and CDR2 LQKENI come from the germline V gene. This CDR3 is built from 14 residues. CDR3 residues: CASSQYGNPYEQYF. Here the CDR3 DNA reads TGTGCCAGCTCACAGTACGGGAACCCCTACGAGCAGTACTTC.

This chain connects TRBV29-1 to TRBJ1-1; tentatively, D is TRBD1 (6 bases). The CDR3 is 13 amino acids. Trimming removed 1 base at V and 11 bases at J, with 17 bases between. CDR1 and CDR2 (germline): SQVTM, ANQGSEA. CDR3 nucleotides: TGCAGCGTTGAAGGGCTTTCGGGGGCCGGGGCTTTCTTT. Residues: CSVEGLSGAGAFF.

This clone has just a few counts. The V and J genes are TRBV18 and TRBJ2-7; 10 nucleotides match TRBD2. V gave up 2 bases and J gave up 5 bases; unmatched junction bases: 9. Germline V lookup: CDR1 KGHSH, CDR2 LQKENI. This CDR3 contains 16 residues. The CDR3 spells CASSPRASGSNNEQYF. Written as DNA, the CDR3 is TGTGCCAGCTCACCAAGGGCTAGCGGGAGCAACAACGAGCAGTACTTC. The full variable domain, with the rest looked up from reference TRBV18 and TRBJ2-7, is NAGVMQNPRHLVRRRGQEARLRCSPMKGHSHVYWYRQLPEEGLKFMVYLQKENIIDESGMPKERFSAEFPKEGPSILRIQQVVRGDSAAYFCASSPRASGSNNEQYFGPGTRLTVT.

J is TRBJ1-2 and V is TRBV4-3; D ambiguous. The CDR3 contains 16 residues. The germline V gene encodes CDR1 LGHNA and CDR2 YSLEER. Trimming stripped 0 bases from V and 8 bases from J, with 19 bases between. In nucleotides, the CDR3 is TGCGCCAGCAGCCAAGAAGTGAATTCCCGAATGAGCGGCTACACCTTC. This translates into CASSQEVNSRMSGYTF.

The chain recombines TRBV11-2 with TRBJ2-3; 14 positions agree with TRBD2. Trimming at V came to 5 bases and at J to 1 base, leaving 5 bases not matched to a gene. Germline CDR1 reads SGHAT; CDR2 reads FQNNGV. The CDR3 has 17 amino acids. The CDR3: CASSRAGLAGGTDTQYF. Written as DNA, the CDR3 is TGTGCCAGCAGCCGGGCGGGACTAGCGGGAGGCACAGATACGCAGTATTTT.

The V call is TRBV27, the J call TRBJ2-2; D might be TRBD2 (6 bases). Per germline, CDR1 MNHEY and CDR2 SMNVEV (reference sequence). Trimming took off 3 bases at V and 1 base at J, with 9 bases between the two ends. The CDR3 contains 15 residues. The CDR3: CASSFGTWNTGELFF. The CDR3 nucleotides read TGTGCCAGCAGTTTTGGGACTTGGAACACCGGGGAGCTGTTTTTT.

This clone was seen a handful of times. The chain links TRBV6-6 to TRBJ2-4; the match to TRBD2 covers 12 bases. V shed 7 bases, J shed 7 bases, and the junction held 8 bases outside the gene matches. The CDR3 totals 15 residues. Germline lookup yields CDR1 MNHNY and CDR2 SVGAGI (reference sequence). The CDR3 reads CASTTTSGSRNIQYF. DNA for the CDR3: TGTGCCAGCACCACGACTAGCGGGAGTAGGAACATTCAGTACTTC.

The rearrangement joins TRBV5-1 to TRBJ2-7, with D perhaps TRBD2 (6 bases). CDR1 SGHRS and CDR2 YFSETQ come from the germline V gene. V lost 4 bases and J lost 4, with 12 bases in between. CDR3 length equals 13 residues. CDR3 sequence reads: CASSRGGGYEQYF. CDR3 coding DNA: TGCGCCAGCAGCCGCGGTGGGGGGTACGAGCAGTACTTC.

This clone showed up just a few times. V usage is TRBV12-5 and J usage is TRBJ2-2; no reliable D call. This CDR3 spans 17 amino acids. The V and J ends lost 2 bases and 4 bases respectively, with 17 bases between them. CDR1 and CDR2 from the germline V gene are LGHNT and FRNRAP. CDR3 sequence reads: CASGLSPGGTATGELFF. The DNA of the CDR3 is TGTGCTAGTGGTTTGTCACCAGGTGGTACAGCCACCGGGGAGCTGTTTTTT. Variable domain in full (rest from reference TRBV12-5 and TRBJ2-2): DARVTQTPRHKVTEMGQEVTMRCQPILGHNTVFWYRQTMMQGLELLAYFRNRAPLDDSGMPKDRFSAEMPDATLATLKIQPSEPRDSAVYFCASGLSPGGTATGELFFGEGSRLTVL.

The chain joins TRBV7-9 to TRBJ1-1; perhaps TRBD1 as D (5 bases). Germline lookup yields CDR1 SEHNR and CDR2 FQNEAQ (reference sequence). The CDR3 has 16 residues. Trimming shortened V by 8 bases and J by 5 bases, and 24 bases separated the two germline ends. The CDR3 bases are TGTGCCAGCGGCATAGGGGTCGCAGCCGGGGTGACTGAAGCTTTCTTT. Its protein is CASGIGVAAGVTEAFF.

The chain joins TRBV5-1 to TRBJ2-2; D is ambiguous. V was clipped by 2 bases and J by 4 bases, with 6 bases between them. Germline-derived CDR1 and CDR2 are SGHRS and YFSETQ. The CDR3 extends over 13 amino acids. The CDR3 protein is CASSFERTGELFF. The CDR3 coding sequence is TGCGCCAGCAGCTTCGAACGCACCGGGGAGCTGTTTTTT.